This entry lists 22 T cell receptor beta chains sequenced from one sample in a study of T-cell reconstitution after alpha-beta-depleted transplantation in children. Construction of the TCRbeta library involved unique molecular identifiers. Each CDR3 protein is one row after TCRdb ran MiXCR on the PCR reads. The profile covers about 360,000 distinct CDR3 sequences, with roughly 15% appearing a single time and 3.5% to 4.5% taken by the ten largest. Sample: PBMCs, taken from the stem cell graft. These receptors were taken from a human donor who donated a stem cell graft to a child with Fanconi anemia.

This chain joins TRBV4-2 and TRBJ2-1; 9 bases fit TRBD1. The V and J ends lost 0 bases and 2 bases, in that order; junction bases with no gene match: 2. The length of the CDR3 is 16 residues. Germline assignment: CDR1 LGHNA and CDR2 YNFKEQ. CDR3 nucleotides: TGTGCCAGCAGCCAAGAGGGACAGGGCCCCTACAATGAGCAGTTCTTC. This encodes CASSQEGQGPYNEQFF.

The chain employs TRBV28 and TRBJ1-1; D remains unclear. Germline CDR1 is MDHEN and CDR2 is SYDVKM. V was cut by 6 bases and J by 4 bases, with 15 bases left in between. The CDR3 contains 14 residues. CDR3 residues: CASSLTGWVTEAFF. CDR3 DNA sequence: TGTGCCAGCAGCTTGACTGGGTGGGTCACTGAAGCTTTCTTT.

In regard to this clonotype: This may be a read error: a much more frequent sequence differs by one nucleotide. The V and J genes are TRBV29-1 and TRBJ1-1; D unclear. This CDR3 is built from 12 residues. Germline V gene data show CDR1 as SQVTM and CDR2 as ANQGSEA. The V end was cut by 1 base, the J end by 1 base, with 4 bases between. As DNA, the CDR3 is TGCAGCGTTGAAGGGTGGAACACTGAAGCTTTCTTT. This translates into CSVEGWNTEAFF.

This clonotype was counted between two and nine times. This chain links TRBV5-1 with TRBJ2-3; TRBD1 matches at 8 bases. CDR1 and CDR2 (germline): SGHRS, YFSETQ. Trimming at V came to 3 bases and at J to 2 bases, leaving 5 bases not matched to a gene. The CDR3 covers 15 residues. The CDR3 nucleotides read TGCGCCAGCAGCTCGGACAGGGAGTACACAGATACGCAGTATTTT. This gives the protein CASSSDREYTDTQYF.

The chain recombines TRBV6-2 or TRBV6-3 with TRBJ2-7; no firm D call. V lost 6 bases and J 2 bases, leaving 14 bases between the germline ends. CDR1 MNHEY and CDR2 SVGEGT come from the germline V gene. This CDR3 has 14 amino acids. The CDR3 DNA follows: TGTGCCAGCAGGTTGGTAGAGTTCCCCTACGAGCAGTACTTC. This translates into CASRLVEFPYEQYF.

This clonotype has ten or more counts. DNA of the CDR3: TGCGCCAGCAGCTTGCAATTAGGCAATGAGCAGTTCTTC. As protein: CASSLQLGNEQFF. The V call is TRBV5-1, the J call TRBJ2-1; D gene ambiguous. Per the germline V gene, CDR1 is SGHRS and CDR2 is YFSETQ. The CDR3 has 13 residues. The V end was cut by 1 base, the J end by 6 bases, with 8 bases between.

This chain joins TRBV6-2 or TRBV6-3 and TRBJ1-2; D possibly corresponds to TRBD1 (6 bases). The CDR3 is 14 residues long. CDR1 and CDR2 (germline): MNHEY, SVGEGT. Trimming cost V 4 bases and J 1 base, with 10 bases left between them. CDR3 sequence reads: CASSSDSYNYGYTF. The CDR3 DNA follows: TGTGCCAGCAGTTCGGACAGTTATAACTATGGCTACACCTTC.

CDR3 sequence: CASSALPGGPSYEQYV. The CDR3 DNA reads TGTGCCAGCAGCGCCCTACCGGGGGGGCCCTCCTACGAGCAGTACGTC. This chain connects TRBV11-2 to TRBJ2-7, with 8 bases that match TRBD2. With V trimmed by 5 bases and J by 0 bases, 9 bases remained unmatched. From germline, CDR1 is SGHAT and CDR2 FQNNGV. CDR3 size: 16 residues.

DNA for the CDR3: TGCAGCGTTGAATGGACAGGGGGGGATGTACGGTACTTC. Its translation is CSVEWTGGDVRYF. The V gene is TRBV29-1, the J gene TRBJ2-7; 10 bases align to TRBD1. The CDR3 extends over 13 amino acids. The germline CDR1 and CDR2 sequences are SQVTM and ANQGSEA. J was trimmed by 12 bases and V by 2 bases; bases with no gene match: 10.

This clonotype was seen a few times. The rearrangement joins TRBV25-1 to TRBJ2-5; 7 bases fit TRBD2. With V trimmed by 2 bases and J by 7 bases, 7 bases remained unmatched. This CDR3 region has 14 residues. Germline V gene sequence: CDR1 MGHDK, CDR2 SYGVNS. The CDR3 loop reads CASSEQSGVGTQYF. CDR3 sequence (DNA): TGTGCCAGCAGTGAACAGAGCGGGGTCGGGACCCAGTACTTC.

The sample holds many counts of this clonotype. This chain links TRBV12-3 or TRBV12-4 with TRBJ2-3; D is ambiguous. The V gene lost 5 bases and the J gene lost 2 bases, with 5 bases spanning the gap. The CDR3 extends over 12 amino acids. The CDR3 reads CASSGSTDTQYF. As DNA, the CDR3 is TGTGCCAGCAGTGGATCCACAGATACGCAGTATTTT.

CDR3 nucleotides: TGTGCCTGGAGCGCAGGGATGAACACTGAAGCTTTCTTT. This gives the protein CAWSAGMNTEAFF. This chain connects TRBV30 to TRBJ1-1, with D tentatively TRBD1 (5 bases). The CDR3 consists of 13 residues. Germline CDR1 reads GTSNPN; CDR2 reads SVGIG (reference sequence). Trimming shortened V by 3 bases and J by 0 bases, and 8 bases separated the two germline ends.

Only a few counts were recorded for this clonotype. This chain joins TRBV13 and TRBJ2-1; 9 bases are shared with TRBD2. Germline V gives CDR1 PRHDT, CDR2 FYEKMQ (reference sequence). This CDR3 is built from 16 residues. Trimming took 1 base from V and 5 from J; bases not matched to a gene: 6. The CDR3, as DNA: TGTGCCAGCAGCTTAGCCCTAGCGGGGACCCACAATGAGCAGTTCTTC. Protein sequence: CASSLALAGTHNEQFF. The full variable domain, completed using reference TRBV13 and TRBJ2-1, is AAGVIQSPRHLIKEKRETATLKCYPIPRHDTVYWYQQGPGQDPQFLISFYEKMQSDKGSIPDRFSAQQFSDYHSELNMSSLELGDSALYFCASSLALAGTHNEQFFGPGTRLTVL.

The gene calls are TRBV20-1 and TRBJ1-4, with 7 bases that match TRBD1. The CDR3 contains 17 residues. The V gene end was trimmed by 4 bases and the J gene end by 2 bases; junction bases not matched to a gene: 13. From germline, CDR1 is DFQATT and CDR2 SNEGSKA (reference sequence). CDR3 sequence reads: CSATLWGRGETNEKLFF. The DNA for the CDR3 is TGCAGTGCTACCTTGTGGGGCAGGGGGGAGACTAATGAAAAACTGTTTTTT.

This clonotype was seen a handful of times. J is TRBJ2-1 and V is TRBV4-1; D gene unclear. CDR3 size: 13 residues. Trimming removed 1 base from V and 9 bases from J, with 10 bases in between. Germline values: CDR1 MGHRA, CDR2 YSYEKL. The CDR3 region has the DNA TGCGCCAGCAGCCAAGTTACCGGCCGTGAGCAGTTCTTC. This sequence encodes CASSQVTGREQFF.

This clonotype has more than one count but fewer than ten. The rearrangement uses TRBV7-2 and TRBJ2-5; TRBD1 is a possible D gene (5 bases). Germline V gives CDR1 SGHTA, CDR2 FQGNSA. CDR3 length: 14 residues. The V end was cut by 5 bases, the J end by 1 base, with 11 bases between. CDR3: CASSGGGAQETQYF. CDR3 bases: TGTGCCAGCAGCGGCGGTGGGGCCCAAGAGACCCAGTACTTC.

This clonotype was recorded at least ten times. The V call is TRBV6-5, the J call TRBJ2-5; a possible D gene is TRBD2 (6 bases). The CDR3 is 13 residues long. Germline V gives CDR1 MNHEY, CDR2 SVGAGI. Between the trimmed V and J ends, which lost 8 bases and 0 bases, there was a span of 10 bases. The chain's CDR3 is CASRGSYQETQYF. The CDR3 DNA reads as TGTGCCAGCCGGGGGAGTTACCAAGAGACCCAGTACTTC.

The gene calls are TRBV5-1 and TRBJ2-3, with D perhaps being TRBD1 or TRBD2 (6 bases each). The germline V gene encodes CDR1 SGHRS and CDR2 YFSETQ. The CDR3 is 15 amino acids. Trimming pared 4 bases from V and 6 bases from J, leaving 18 bases between. CDR3 in DNA: TGCGCCAGCAGCCTGGGGGGCCGAGCTGCTGATACGCAGTATTTT. It is translated as CASSLGGRAADTQYF.

V is TRBV7-2 and J is TRBJ1-5, with a tentative D call TRBD1 (5 bases). Deletions cut 4 bases from V and 2 bases from J, with 9 bases between. Germline V gene sequence: CDR1 SGHTA, CDR2 FQGNSA. This CDR3 contains 14 residues. The CDR3 is CASSSRGGNQPQHF. DNA of the CDR3: TGTGCCAGCAGCTCGCGAGGGGGCAATCAGCCCCAGCATTTT.

The CDR3 nucleotides are TGCGCCAGCAGCTTGGCCGTCGGACAGGGGCGCGAGCAGTACTTC. This codes for CASSLAVGQGREQYF. This chain joins TRBV5-1 and TRBJ2-7; TRBD1 matches at 9 bases. Trimming cost V 0 bases and J 6 bases; bases outside gene matches: 7. This CDR3 has 15 residues. Germline values: CDR1 SGHRS, CDR2 YFSETQ.

This clonotype was recorded at least ten times. The CDR3 coding sequence is TGCAGTGCTAGAGGGGGTGCGGGGGTTACCTACGAGCAGTACTTC. Its translation is CSARGGAGVTYEQYF. This chain connects TRBV20-1 to TRBJ2-7, with 7 nucleotides matching TRBD2. CDR3 length: 15 residues. Germline V gene sequence: CDR1 DFQATT, CDR2 SNEGSKA (reference sequence). V was pared by 1 base and J by 2 bases, with 8 bases of the junction left unmatched.

This clonotype was found many times. The chain uses TRBV12-3 or TRBV12-4 and TRBJ2-2, with D perhaps TRBD2 (6 bases). The V end was cut by 3 bases, the J end by 4 bases, with 12 bases between. The CDR3 covers 15 residues. The CDR3 DNA follows: TGTGCCAGCAGTTTGGGGGGACTCGGCACCGGGGAGCTGTTTTTT. It encodes CASSLGGLGTGELFF.